The entry below describes one T cell receptor beta chain. Its specificity is unknown. The data were taken from a study of T cell responses to AZD1222 COVID-19 vaccine. Germline loops: CDR1 MNHNY, CDR2 SVGAGI (reference sequence). This CDR3 contains 18 residues. V was clipped by 5 bases and J by 0 bases, with 20 bases between them. TCRdb keeps only in-frame clones here, not all; method: immunoSEQ multiplex PCR. The table lists about 93,000 clones, roughly 88% of them singletons. Study-wide points: Epitopes outside B.1.351 and B.1.1.7 mutated regions reportedly drew nearly half of spike TCRs.

Sequencing used peripheral blood, obtained on day 0 of AZD1222 vaccination. This receptor was identified in an adult in good health. The rearrangement joins TRBV6-6 to TRBJ1-5; tentatively, D is TRBD1 (5 bases). The CDR3 is CASSPHQGSGTSNQPQHF. The CDR3 region has the DNA TGTGCCAGCAGTCCCCACCAAGGGTCGGGGACTAGCAATCAGCCCCAGCATTTT.